This paragraph covers one T cell receptor (beta chain) sequence. This sample is part of a study of T cell changes during pregnancy in multiple sclerosis. Profiled with immunoSEQ multiplex PCR; TCRdb holds only in-frame clones, not every one. The sample holds roughly 58,000 clones, around 92% seen once. The sequences come from CD4+ T cells from peripheral blood mononuclear cells, collected after pregnancy. This TCR derives from a female donor in good health, enrolled as a control in a pregnancy study.

The CDR3 coding sequence is TGTGCCAGCAGGGGGGGGGACGAGGGCGGGAGGCAGCCCCAGCATTTT. Its translation is CASRGGDEGGRQPQHF. J is TRBJ1-5 and V is TRBV6-6; D perhaps matches TRBD1 (5 bases). CDR3 length equals 16 residues. Germline V CDR1 and CDR2: MNHNY, SVGAGI (reference sequence). V was cut by 6 bases and J by 7 bases, with 22 bases left in between.